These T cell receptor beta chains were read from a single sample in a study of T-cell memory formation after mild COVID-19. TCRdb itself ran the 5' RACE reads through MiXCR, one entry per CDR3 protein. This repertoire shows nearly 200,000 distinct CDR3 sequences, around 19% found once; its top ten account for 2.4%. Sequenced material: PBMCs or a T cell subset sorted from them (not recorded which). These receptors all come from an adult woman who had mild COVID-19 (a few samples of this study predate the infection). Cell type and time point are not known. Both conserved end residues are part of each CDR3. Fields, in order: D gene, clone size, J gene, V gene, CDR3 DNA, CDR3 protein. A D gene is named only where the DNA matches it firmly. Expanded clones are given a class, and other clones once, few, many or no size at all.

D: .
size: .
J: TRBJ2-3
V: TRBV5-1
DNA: TGCGCCAGCAGCGCCGACCCAACAGATACGCAGTATTTT
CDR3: CASSADPTDTQYF

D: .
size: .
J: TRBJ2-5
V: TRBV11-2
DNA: TGTGCCAGCAGTACCGGGTTCCAAGAGACCCAGTACTTC
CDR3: CASSTGFQETQYF

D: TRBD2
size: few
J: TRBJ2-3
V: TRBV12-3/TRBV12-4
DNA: TGTGCCAGCAGTTTGTTAGCGGGAGGTTCGACAGATACGCAGTATTTT
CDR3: CASSLLAGGSTDTQYF

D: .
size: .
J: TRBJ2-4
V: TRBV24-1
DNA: TGTGCCACCAGTGATCCAGGGTCGGCGGCAAACATTCAGTACTTC
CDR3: CATSDPGSAANIQYF

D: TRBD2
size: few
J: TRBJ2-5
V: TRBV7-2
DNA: TGTGCCAGCAGCTACACCGGGACTAGAGAGACCCAGTACTTC
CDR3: CASSYTGTRETQYF

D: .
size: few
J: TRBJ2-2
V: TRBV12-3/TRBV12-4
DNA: TGTGCCAGCAGTTTGGCCGGGAACATTAACACCGGGGAGCTGTTTTTT
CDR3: CASSLAGNINTGELFF

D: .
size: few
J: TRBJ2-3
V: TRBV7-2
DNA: TGTGCCAGCAGCCTACAGGGCGTGGATACGCAGTATTTT
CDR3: CASSLQGVDTQYF

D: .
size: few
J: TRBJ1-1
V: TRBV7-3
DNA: TGTGCCAGCAGCTGGAGCACCGGGGGGAACACTGAAGCTTTCTTT
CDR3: CASSWSTGGNTEAFF

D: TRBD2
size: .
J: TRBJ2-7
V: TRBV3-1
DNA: TGTGCCAGCAGCCGGGAGGGCCTATCCTACGAGCAGTACTTC
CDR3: CASSREGLSYEQYF

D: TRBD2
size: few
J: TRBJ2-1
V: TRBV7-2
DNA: TGTGCCAGCAGCCAGCGGGATCGCGGTGAGCAGTTCTTC
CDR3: CASSQRDRGEQFF

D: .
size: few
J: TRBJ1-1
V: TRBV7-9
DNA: TGTGCCAGCAGCTTAGCTAACACAAACACTGAAGCTTTCTTT
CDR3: CASSLANTNTEAFF

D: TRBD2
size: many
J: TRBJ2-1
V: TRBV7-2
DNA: TGTGCGAGTCGCGGACTAGCGCTTAGTGATGAGCAGTTCTTC
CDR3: CASRGLALSDEQFF

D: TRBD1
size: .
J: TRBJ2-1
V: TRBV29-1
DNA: TGCAGCGTTGAAGTGTCGGACAGGGAGTTCTTC
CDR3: CSVEVSDREFF

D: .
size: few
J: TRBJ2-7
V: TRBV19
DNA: TGTGCCAGTAGTAGGCACACGAGCTCCTACGAGCAGTACTTC
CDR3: CASSRHTSSYEQYF

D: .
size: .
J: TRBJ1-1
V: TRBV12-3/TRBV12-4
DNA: TGTGCCAGCAGCCTTGAGGTAGCTTTCTTT
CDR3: CASSLEVAFF

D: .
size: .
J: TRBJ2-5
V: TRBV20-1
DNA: TGCAGTGCTAGAGATAGGGGACCCCCGGGGACCCAGTACTTC
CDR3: CSARDRGPPGTQYF

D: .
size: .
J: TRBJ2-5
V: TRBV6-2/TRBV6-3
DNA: TGTGCCAGCAGTTTGGCCGCGGGTTGGCAGACCCAGTACTTC
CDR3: CASSLAAGWQTQYF

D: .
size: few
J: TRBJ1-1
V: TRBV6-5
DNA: TGTGCCAGCAGTTATCAGGGAGGGAACACTGAAGCTTTCTTT
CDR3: CASSYQGGNTEAFF

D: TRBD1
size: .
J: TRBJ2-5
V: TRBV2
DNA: TGTGCCAGCAGTAAAGACAGGGGGACCCAGTACTTC
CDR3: CASSKDRGTQYF

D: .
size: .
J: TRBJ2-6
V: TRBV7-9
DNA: TGTGCCAGCAGCGCGTCCGGCTCTGGGGCCAACGTCCTGACTTTC
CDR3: CASSASGSGANVLTF

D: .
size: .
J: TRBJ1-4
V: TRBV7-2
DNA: TGTGCCAGCAGCCGAGGGGGGCCTAATGAAAAACTGTTTTTT
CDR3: CASSRGGPNEKLFF

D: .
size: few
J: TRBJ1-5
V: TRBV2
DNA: TGTGCCAGCAGAGCCCGGGACACTTACAATCAGCCCCAGCATTTT
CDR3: CASRARDTYNQPQHF

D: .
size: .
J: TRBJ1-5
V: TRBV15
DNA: TGTGCCACCAGCAGAGGGAGGGAGGCTCAGCCCCAGCATTTT
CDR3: CATSRGREAQPQHF

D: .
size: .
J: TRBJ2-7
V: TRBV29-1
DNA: TGCAGCGTGGCCTTGAGCTCCTACGAGCAGTACTTC
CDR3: CSVALSSYEQYF

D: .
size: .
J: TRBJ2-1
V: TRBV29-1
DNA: TGCAGCGCCGGGACGGCGGAGGGGGTGCAGTTCTTC
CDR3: CSAGTAEGVQFF

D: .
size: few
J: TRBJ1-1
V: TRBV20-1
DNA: TGCAGTGCTAAACAGGGGAACACTGAAGCTTTCTTT
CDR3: CSAKQGNTEAFF